Sequencing of this TCR beta chain was carried out in a study of PD-1 blockade in classical Hodgkin lymphoma (dated by TCRdb to 2020 to 2021). Study-wide context: Nivolumab dosing was 3 mg/kg intravenously every 2 weeks, continuing until either disease progression or unacceptable toxicity. To define a peripheral blood immune signature of response to PD-1 blockade in classical Hodgkin lymphoma, the study combined TCR beta sequencing with CyTOF.

Sample time point, as interpreted from the label and publication: cycle 1 day 1 (C1D1), immediately before nivolumab initiation. All trial patients had relapsed after autologous stem cell transplantation, with cohorts A, B and C differing in prior brentuximab vedotin exposure. A total of roughly 57 patients with relapsed/refractory classical Hodgkin lymphoma made up the trial cohort, and each patient's best overall response was complete response, partial response or progressive disease. Trial patients were treated with single-agent nivolumab in the multi-cohort phase II CheckMate 205 trial. An independent review committee assessed best overall response by applying the 2007 International Working Group response criteria. Trial PBMCs were collected just before the start of nivolumab (C1D1) and during therapy at cycle 2 day 1 and cycle 4 day 1. Peripheral blood was collected in 8 mL Vacutainer Cell Preparation Tubes, from which PBMCs were isolated by centrifugation and then cryopreserved.

On the study overall, not on this receptor specifically: By C4D1, a significant rise was seen in CD4+ TCR diversity but not in CD8+ TCR diversity (p=0.0027 vs p=0.16), and the rise was most apparent among complete responders (p=0.02). Patients starting nivolumab less than 1 year after ASCT had lower diversity and were excluded from later analyses to avoid confounding by immune reconstitution. Baseline diversity similar to that of newly diagnosed patients was observed in trial patients achieving complete response, whereas significantly lower diversity was observed in partial responders and progressors. Only a single clinical trial cohort was studied, and what caused the repertoire differences, possibly disease activity or prior therapy, remained undefined. Baseline TCR diversity was reported to be lower in newly diagnosed patients than in healthy donors, and even lower in relapsed/refractory patients.

Genomic DNA was extracted with the Qiagen DNeasy kit from unsorted PBMCs and from negatively selected CD4+ and CD8+ fractions. TCR beta CDR3 regions were amplified by immunoSEQ multiplex PCR using primers annealing to V and J segments. A synthetic immune receptor repertoire was used to minimize amplification bias, and any residual bias was removed computationally once sequencing was done. In the original analysis: Custom Python scripts were used to quantify repertoire diversity as the Shannon entropy index. Unsorted, CD4+ and CD8+ repertoires were analyzed separately, except in combined analyses where CD4+ and CD8+ sequences were merged in silico. Clonal expansion was defined as at least a 2-fold frequency increase after treatment relative to C1D1, with a pseudocount of 0.5 for undetected baseline clones. Singleton clones were defined as clones with 0 or 1 copy at C1D1, and non-singleton clones were defined as clones with 2 or more copies. By matching protein sequences in sorted samples from the same patient, clones expanded in unsorted samples were annotated as CD4+, CD8+ or unknown. Wilcoxon tests were applied to paired samples to test diversity changes from C1D1 to C4D1. TCRdb obtained this table from immuneACCESS and retained in-frame rearrangements with V and J assigned. These tables miss some clones; where compared with another copy, unresolved V genes account for less than half of the shortfall, and the remainder is unexplained. V, J and clone size reflect that table, while D and trimming were determined from the DNA. For this sample the table gives roughly 50,000 clones, of which 81% were detected only once. Roughly 15% of the sample is taken by the ten largest.

Ten or more counts support this clone. The antigen it binds to is not known. The input lacks base qualities; no much larger clone sits a single base away. V lost 0 bases and J lost 6 bases; the stretch between them is 17 bases long. From the cysteine up to the phenylalanine, the CDR3 has a length of 16 residues. This entry keeps only the CDR3 DNA: 48 bases, framed from base 1. CDR1 and CDR2, looked up from the germline V gene, are LGHNA and YSLEER. This sample comprised peripheral blood mononuclear cells (PBMCs), obtained at baseline. The chain is assembled from TRBV4-3 and TRBJ1-2, with a weak D call of TRBD1 (6 bases match). The sequence was collected from a human donor with classical Hodgkin lymphoma. The nucleotides read TGCGCCAGCAGCCAAGACAGTACAGGGATTAAGGATGGCTACACCTTC. Translation gives CASSQDSTGIKDGYTF.